This TCR beta chain was sequenced during a study of shared clonotypes between healthy human individuals. Looking at the study overall: In total, the donors were a couple of women and a few men aged 18 to 49. Each donor contributed plates that comprised three CD4 naive, three CD4 memory, two CD8 naive and one CD8 memory.

Libraries were prepared by immunoSEQ multiplex PCR; TCRdb keeps only in-frame clonotypes and omits some of them. This sample carries 1,500,000 or so clones, around 98.5% of them seen once, and the ten largest clones take around 0.33%. Remarks on this clone: The target antigen is unknown.

CDR1 SGHTA and CDR2 FQGTGA come from the germline V gene. This CDR3 is 15 amino acids long. With 5 bases clipped from V and 0 bases from J, the junction kept 7 bases outside the gene matches. Whole-study findings and limits: Expectations were that clonotype sharing among donors would be affected by sequencing depth.

The receptor comes from a young man in good health. The rearrangement joins TRBV7-3 to TRBJ2-7; 7 bases align to TRBD1. Material: naive CD4+ T cells sorted from blood. Subset noted: CD45RA+ positively selected. CDR3 nucleotides: TGTGCCAGCAGCCGCTCCGGGACAGCCTCCTACGAGCAGTACTTC. Translating gives CASSRSGTASYEQYF.